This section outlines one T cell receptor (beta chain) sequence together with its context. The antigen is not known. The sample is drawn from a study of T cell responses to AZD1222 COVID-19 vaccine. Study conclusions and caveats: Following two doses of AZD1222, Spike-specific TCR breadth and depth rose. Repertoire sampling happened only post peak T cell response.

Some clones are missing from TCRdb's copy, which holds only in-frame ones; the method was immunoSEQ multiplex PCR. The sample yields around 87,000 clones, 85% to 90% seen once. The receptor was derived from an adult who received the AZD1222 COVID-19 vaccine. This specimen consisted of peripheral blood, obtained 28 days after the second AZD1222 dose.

This CDR3 is CASSQRQGGNSPLHF. The CDR3 coding sequence is TGTGCCAGCAGCCAACGACAGGGTGGAAATTCACCCCTCCACTTT. This chain uses TRBV14 with TRBJ1-6, with 7 bases matching TRBD1. Germline CDR1 SGHDN, CDR2 FVKESK. With 2 bases clipped from V and 7 bases from J, the junction kept 5 bases outside the gene matches. The length of the CDR3 is 15 residues.